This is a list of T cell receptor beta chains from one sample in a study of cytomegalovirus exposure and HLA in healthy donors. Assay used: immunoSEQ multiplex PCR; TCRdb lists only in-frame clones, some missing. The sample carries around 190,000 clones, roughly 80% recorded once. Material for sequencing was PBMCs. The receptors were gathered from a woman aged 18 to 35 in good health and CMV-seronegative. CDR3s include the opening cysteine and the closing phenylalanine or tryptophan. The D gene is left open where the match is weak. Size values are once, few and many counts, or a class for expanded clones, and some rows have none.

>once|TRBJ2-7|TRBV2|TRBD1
CASKWTGGLDEQYF
TGTGCCAGCAAATGGACAGGGGGCCTGGACGAGCAGTACTTC
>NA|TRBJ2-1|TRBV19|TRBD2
CASSWTSGRNEQFF
TGTGCCAGTTCTTGGACTAGCGGTCGTAATGAGCAGTTCTTC
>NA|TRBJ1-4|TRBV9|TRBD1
CASKGQGHEKLFF
TGTGCCAGCAAGGGACAGGGTCATGAAAAACTGTTTTTT
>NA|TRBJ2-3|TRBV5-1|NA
CASSLITHGDTQYF
TGCGCCAGCAGCTTGATCACCCACGGGGATACGCAGTATTTT
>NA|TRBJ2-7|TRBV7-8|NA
CASSLDVRGYEQYF
TGTGCCAGCAGCTTAGATGTCAGGGGCTACGAGCAGTACTTC
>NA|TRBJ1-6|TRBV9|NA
CASSGGVSNSPLHF
TGTGCCAGCAGCGGAGGTGTAAGCAATTCACCCCTCCACTTT
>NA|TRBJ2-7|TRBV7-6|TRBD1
CASSHRDRVYEQYF
TGTGCCAGCAGTCACCGGGACAGGGTCTACGAGCAGTACTTC
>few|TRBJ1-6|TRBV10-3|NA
CAISESIRGNSPLHF
TGTGCCATCAGTGAGTCGATCCGCGGGAATTCACCCCTCCACTTT
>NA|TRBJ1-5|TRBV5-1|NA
CASSLPGPGQPQHF
TGCGCCAGCAGCTTACCCGGTCCCGGTCAGCCCCAGCATTTT
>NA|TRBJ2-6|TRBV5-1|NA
CASSSFSGANVLTF
TGCGCCAGCAGCTCTTTTTCTGGGGCCAACGTCCTGACTTTC
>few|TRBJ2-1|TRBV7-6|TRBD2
CASSPTVAGGINEQFF
TGTGCCAGCAGCCCTACTGTGGCGGGAGGGATCAATGAGCAGTTCTTC
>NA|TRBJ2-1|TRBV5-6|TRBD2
CASSRGARGGQFF
TGTGCCAGCAGCCGGGGGGCGCGGGGGGGCCAGTTCTTC
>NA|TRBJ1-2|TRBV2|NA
CASSEGGRGLYGYTF
TGTGCCAGCAGTGAAGGGGGCAGGGGTCTTTATGGCTACACCTTC
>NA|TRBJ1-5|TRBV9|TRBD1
CASSPTGTGDQPQHF
TGTGCCAGCAGCCCCACCGGGACAGGGGACCAGCCCCAGCATTTT
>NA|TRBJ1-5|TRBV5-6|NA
CASSLGRADYSNQPQHF
TGTGCCAGCAGCTTGGGTCGGGCAGACTATAGCAATCAGCCCCAGCATTTT
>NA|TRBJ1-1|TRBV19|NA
CASSKGWNTEAFF
TGTGCCAGTAGTAAGGGGTGGAACACTGAAGCTTTCTTT
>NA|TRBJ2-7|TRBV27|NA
CASSPTGFGYEQYF
TGTGCCAGCAGCCCTACAGGGTTCGGGTACGAGCAGTACTTC
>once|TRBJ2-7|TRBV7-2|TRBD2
CASGAGGISTYEQYF
TGTGCCAGCGGGGCGGGAGGGATTTCAACCTACGAGCAGTACTTC
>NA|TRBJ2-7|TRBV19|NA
CASSIGAGGYEQYF
TGTGCCAGTAGTATTGGGGCAGGGGGGTACGAGCAGTACTTC
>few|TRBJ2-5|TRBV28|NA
CASSFDQETQYF
TGTGCCAGCAGTTTCGACCAAGAGACCCAGTACTTC
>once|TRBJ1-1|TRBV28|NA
CASRFQGSTEAFF
TGTGCCAGCAGATTTCAGGGTAGCACTGAAGCTTTCTTT
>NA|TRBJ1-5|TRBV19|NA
CASSIVQADQPQHF
TGTGCCAGTAGTATAGTGCAGGCCGATCAGCCCCAGCATTTT
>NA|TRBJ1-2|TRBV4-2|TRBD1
CASSQTGAQWDYGYTF
TGTGCCAGCAGCCAGACAGGGGCCCAATGGGACTATGGCTACACCTTC
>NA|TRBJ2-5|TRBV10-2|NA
CASSRDQETQYF
TGCGCCAGCAGCCGGGACCAAGAGACCCAGTACTTC
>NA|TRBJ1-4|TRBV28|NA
CASSPKPEKLFF
TGTGCCAGCAGCCCTAAGCCGGAAAAACTGTTTTTT
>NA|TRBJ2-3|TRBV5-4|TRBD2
CASSERLAGLDTQYF
TGTGCCAGCTCCGAGAGACTAGCGGGGTTGGATACGCAGTATTTT
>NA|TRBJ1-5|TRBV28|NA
CASSLRGSQGNQPQHF
TGTGCCAGCAGTCTCAGGGGCTCCCAGGGTAATCAGCCCCAGCATTTT
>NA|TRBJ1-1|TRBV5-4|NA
CASSLGLGYTEAFF
TGTGCCAGCAGCTTGGGACTTGGGTACACTGAAGCTTTCTTT
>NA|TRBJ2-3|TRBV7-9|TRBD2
CASSLVAGGTDTQYF
TGTGCCAGCAGCTTAGTAGCGGGGGGCACAGATACGCAGTATTTT
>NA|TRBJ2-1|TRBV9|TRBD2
CASSPTTGLAGSYNEQFF
TGTGCCAGCAGCCCCACAACCGGACTAGCGGGCTCCTACAATGAGCAGTTCTTC
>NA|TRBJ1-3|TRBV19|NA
CASSIRGSGNTIYF
TGTGCCAGTAGTATCCGGGGCTCTGGAAACACCATATATTTT
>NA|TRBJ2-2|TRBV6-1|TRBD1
CANSRTGGHTGELFF
TGTGCCAACAGTCGGACAGGGGGCCACACCGGGGAGCTGTTTTTT
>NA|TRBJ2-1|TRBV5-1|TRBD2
CASSLHVGTSGGAYEQFF
TGCGCCAGCAGCTTACATGTCGGGACTAGCGGGGGGGCCTATGAGCAGTTCTTC
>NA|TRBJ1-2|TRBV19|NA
CASQSSDIANYGYTF
TGTGCCAGCCAATCGTCGGACATTGCTAACTATGGCTACACCTTC
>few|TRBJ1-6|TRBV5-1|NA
CASSLDGEVAPLHF
TGCGCCAGCAGCTTGGACGGCGAGGTGGCACCCCTCCACTTT
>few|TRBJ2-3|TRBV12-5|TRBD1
CASGLGTAQYF
TGTGCTAGTGGTTTAGGGACAGCGCAGTATTTT
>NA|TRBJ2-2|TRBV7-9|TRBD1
CASSSTGQGAGGELFF
TGTGCCAGCAGCTCCACGGGACAGGGGGCGGGCGGGGAGCTGTTTTTT
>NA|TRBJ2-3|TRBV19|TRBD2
CASSRGSSGISTDTQYF
TGTGCCAGTTCGAGGGGCTCTAGCGGGATCAGCACAGATACGCAGTATTTT
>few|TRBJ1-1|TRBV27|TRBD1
CASSKVTGGVDTEAFF
TGTGCCAGCAGCAAGGTGACAGGGGGCGTTGACACTGAAGCTTTCTTT
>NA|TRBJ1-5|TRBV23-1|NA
CASSHWGHHSNQPQHF
TGCGCCAGCAGTCACTGGGGACACCATAGCAATCAGCCCCAGCATTTT
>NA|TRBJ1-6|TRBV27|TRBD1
CASSLETGIDSPLHF
TGTGCCAGCAGTCTTGAGACAGGGATTGATTCACCCCTCCACTTT
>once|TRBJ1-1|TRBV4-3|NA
CASSQAGLYSNTEAFF
TGCGCCAGCAGCCAAGCCGGGTTATACTCGAACACTGAAGCTTTCTTT
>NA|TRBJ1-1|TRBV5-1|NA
CASRLGVVNTEAFF
TGCGCCAGCAGGCTAGGGGTGGTGAACACTGAAGCTTTCTTT
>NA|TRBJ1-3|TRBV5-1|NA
CASSSGGSGNTIYF
TGCGCCAGCAGCAGCGGAGGATCTGGAAACACCATATATTTT
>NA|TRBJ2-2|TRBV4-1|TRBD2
CASSQISGGRSGELFF
TGCGCCAGCAGCCAAATTAGCGGGGGGCGAAGCGGGGAGCTGTTTTTT
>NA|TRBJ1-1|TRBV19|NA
CASSISRGNTEAFF
TGTGCCAGTAGTATCTCCAGGGGGAACACTGAAGCTTTCTTT
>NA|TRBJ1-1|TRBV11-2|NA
CASSSIRGVGTEAFF
TGTGCCAGCAGCTCGATACGGGGGGTAGGGACTGAAGCTTTCTTT
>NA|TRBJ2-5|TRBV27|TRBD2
CASSPLSAGGEKTQYF
TGTGCCAGCAGTCCCCTTTCAGCGGGGGGGGAGAAGACCCAGTACTTC
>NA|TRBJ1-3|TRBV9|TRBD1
CASSVGQGRNTIYF
TGTGCCAGCAGCGTAGGACAGGGGAGAAACACCATATATTTT
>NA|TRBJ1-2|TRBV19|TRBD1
CASSRYRGPYGYTF
TGTGCCAGTAGTAGATACAGGGGGCCCTATGGCTACACCTTC